Below, one T cell receptor (beta chain) is given with its context. CDR3 length: 14 amino acids. Trimming left V 8 bases short and J 1 base short, with 14 bases between. In TCRdb, the reads were re-called with MiXCR into one record per CDR3 protein. The repertoire has approximately 400,000 distinct CDR3 sequences, under 40% of them found once; the top ten carry roughly 15%. The data were obtained in a study of T cell repertoires in cytomegalovirus infection. The TCR sequence derives from a human donor in good health (CMV status not recorded). Some clones in this sample may be carry-over from other donors' samples. The sequencing input was PBMCs. The V call is TRBV12-3 or TRBV12-4, the J call TRBJ1-1, with no clear D. CDR3 nucleotide sequence: TGTGCCAGCGGAGGACCGTGGGGGAACACTGAAGCTTTCTTT. Translating it yields CASGGPWGNTEAFF.